This T cell receptor (beta chain) was retrieved from a study of beta chain features in type 1 diabetes. Donors contributed one heparinised blood draw apiece, averaging about 120 mL. To note about this clone: Its antigen is currently unknown.

Whole-study results and caveats: All four CD4+ subsets of Type 1 diabetes patients contained TCRB CDR3s that were moderately but significantly shorter. There were fewer insertions and more deletions at the VDJ junctions of type 1 diabetes patients.

All of the isolated RNA was reverse transcribed, so expressed TCRB transcripts were sequenced. The table came from immunoSEQ multiplex PCR; TCRdb's copy has only in-frame clones and leaves some out. This sample has under 200,000 clones, with around 8.6% found just once. The J segment lost 6 bases and the V segment lost 4 bases, leaving 6 bases of the junction unmatched. Germline loops: CDR1 ENHRY, CDR2 SYGVKD. This CDR3 has 16 residues. The rearrangement joins TRBV10-3 to TRBJ2-2, with 12 nucleotides matching TRBD1. This clonotype was sampled from a woman in her late teens or twenties with type 1 diabetes. Material: central memory CD4+ T cells from blood. CDR3 nucleotide sequence: TGTGCCATCAGTGGGGGACAGGGGGCAGAAGCCGGGGAGCTGTTTTTT. Protein product: CAISGGQGAEAGELFF.